Described below is a single T cell receptor (beta chain) sequence and its context. These data come from a study of cytomegalovirus exposure and HLA in healthy donors. It was with 60 Vbeta and 13 Jbeta primers that the PCR ran. Measured with immunoSEQ multiplex PCR; TCRdb has only the in-frame clones, and not every one. The profile covers roughly 240,000 clones, with approximately 78% appearing a single time and 0.4% to 0.6% taken by the ten largest. Germline values: CDR1 MNHNS, CDR2 SASEGT. This CDR3 is built from 14 residues. Trimming took off 6 bases at V and 3 bases at J, with 11 bases between the two ends.

This sequence joins TRBV6-1 and TRBJ1-4; D gene unclear. This clonotype originated in a boy younger than 18 in good health and CMV-seronegative. The material sequenced was PBMCs. The DNA of the CDR3 is TGTGCCAGCAGCTTGAGGGCCCCTAATGAAAAACTGTTTTTT. Translated, it gives CASSLRAPNEKLFF.